These T cell receptor beta chains were read from a single sample in a study of CD8+ T cells in alopecia areata. Data came from immunoSEQ multiplex PCR; TCRdb stores just in-frame clones and leaves some out. The data show roughly 99,000 clones, 84% seen once. Sequences were derived from CD8+ T cells sorted from blood, sampled at week 24, from a patient treated with tofacitinib. The receptor source for this set is a human donor with alopecia areata. The CDR3 runs from the conserved cysteine through the conserved F or W. Each record gives: J gene, V gene, D gene, clone size, CDR3 DNA, CDR3 protein. The D gene is left open where the match is weak. Clone size appears in some rows only: once, few, many, or a class for an expanded clone.

TRBJ2-2,TRBV7-9,NA,NA,TGTGCCAGCAGCCCGTTCGTGGGGGTTGGCGGGGAGCTGTTTTTT,CASSPFVGVGGELFF
TRBJ2-1,TRBV6-1,NA,NA,TGTGCCAGCAGTGAAAGGACACTCCTTTACTACAATGAGCAGTTCTTC,CASSERTLLYYNEQFF
TRBJ1-1,TRBV5-6,NA,NA,TGTGCCAGCAGCTGGACATCCCACACTGAAGCTTTCTTT,CASSWTSHTEAFF
TRBJ1-1,TRBV9,NA,once,TGTGCCAGCAGCAGCCCCGGGCTGGACTTTGAAGCTTTCTTT,CASSSPGLDFEAFF
TRBJ2-1,TRBV27,TRBD2,NA,TGTGCCAGCAGTTTGACTAGCGGGGAATACAATGAGCAGTTCTTC,CASSLTSGEYNEQFF
TRBJ2-1,TRBV5-1,TRBD2,NA,TGCGCCAGCAGCTTCCCGGTAGCGGGGGGGCCGCATGAGCAGTTCTTC,CASSFPVAGGPHEQFF
TRBJ2-7,TRBV29-1,TRBD1,NA,TGCAGCGTTGAAGATGGCACAGGGGACTACGAGCAGTACTTC,CSVEDGTGDYEQYF
TRBJ2-4,TRBV19,TRBD1,NA,TGTGCCAGTAGCTCGACAGGGGGCAAAGGAGACATTCAGTACTTC,CASSSTGGKGDIQYF
TRBJ2-1,TRBV7-3,NA,NA,TGTGCCAGCAGCTTAAAGGGCGTTAATGAGCAGTTCTTC,CASSLKGVNEQFF
TRBJ2-1,TRBV7-9,TRBD2,NA,TGTGCCAGCAGCCCCCGGACTAGCGGGGGGAATGAGCAGTTCTTC,CASSPRTSGGNEQFF
TRBJ1-1,TRBV15,NA,once,TGTGCCACCAGCGGTGACAGCCGAACTGAAGCTTTCTTT,CATSGDSRTEAFF
TRBJ1-1,TRBV7-9,NA,once,TGTGCCAGCAGCTTCCTGAACACTGAAGCTTTCTTT,CASSFLNTEAFF
TRBJ2-1,TRBV5-1,TRBD2,NA,TGCGCCAGCAGCTTGTCGTCGGGGGGGAATTCCTACAATGAGCAGTTCTTC,CASSLSSGGNSYNEQFF
TRBJ1-2,TRBV6-5,TRBD1,NA,TGTGCCAGCAGTGCCGGGACAGGGAATGGCTACACCTTC,CASSAGTGNGYTF
TRBJ1-1,TRBV5-1,NA,NA,TGCGCCAGCAGCTTGTCGGAGAACACTGAAGCTTTCTTT,CASSLSENTEAFF
TRBJ2-5,TRBV30,TRBD2,NA,TGTGCCTGGAGTGAACACCTAGCGGGGCAGTACCAAGAGACCCAGTACTTC,CAWSEHLAGQYQETQYF
TRBJ2-1,TRBV7-2,TRBD2,NA,TGTGCCAGCAGCTTACTAGCGGGGGGGCCGAATGAGCAGTTCTTC,CASSLLAGGPNEQFF
TRBJ2-7,TRBV5-6,NA,NA,TGTGCCAGCAGCTTGGGACACCCCTCCTACGAGCAGTACTTC,CASSLGHPSYEQYF
TRBJ2-1,TRBV5-6,TRBD2,NA,TGTGCCAGCAGCTCATATAGCGGGGGAATGTACAATGAGCAGTTCTTC,CASSSYSGGMYNEQFF
TRBJ2-2,TRBV27,TRBD2,NA,TGTGCCAGCAGTTTCAGAACTAGCGGGGCCGGGGAGCTGTTTTTT,CASSFRTSGAGELFF
TRBJ2-7,TRBV30,NA,NA,TGTGCCTGGAACCACGGGGGTCTCTACGAGCAGTACTTC,CAWNHGGLYEQYF
TRBJ2-5,TRBV14,NA,NA,TGTGCCAGCAGATCTCGAACAGAGACCCAGTACTTC,CASRSRTETQYF
TRBJ2-1,TRBV19,NA,NA,TGTGCCAGTAGTCTACTAGGAAGCGAGCAGTTCTTC,CASSLLGSEQFF
TRBJ2-5,TRBV27,NA,once,TGTGCCAGCAGCCGCGCGAGAGGAATCCGTGAGACCCAGTACTTC,CASSRARGIRETQYF
TRBJ2-3,TRBV7-2,TRBD1,few,TGTGCCAGCAGCCCTGGCGGCGGGACAGGGTTGACAGATACGCAGTATTTT,CASSPGGGTGLTDTQYF
TRBJ1-5,TRBV7-9,NA,NA,TGTGCCAGCAGCGAAGGGGGTCAGCCCCAGCATTTT,CASSEGGQPQHF
TRBJ2-1,TRBV4-2,NA,NA,TGTGCCAGCAGCCAAGAGGGACCCTCCTACAATGAGCAGTTCTTC,CASSQEGPSYNEQFF
TRBJ2-1,TRBV19,NA,NA,TGTGCCAGTAATCAGGGATATGAGCAGTTCTTC,CASNQGYEQFF
TRBJ1-2,TRBV30,NA,NA,TGTGCCTGGCAGTACCAAGGGGTTGACTATGGCTACACCTTC,CAWQYQGVDYGYTF
TRBJ2-2,TRBV4-1,NA,NA,TGCGCCAGCAGCCACGCAAACACCGGGGAGCTGTTTTTT,CASSHANTGELFF
TRBJ2-5,TRBV7-6,TRBD2,NA,TGTGCCAGCAGCTACGGTGCGGGGGGAGGAGAGACCCAGTACTTC,CASSYGAGGGETQYF
TRBJ1-2,TRBV7-9,NA,NA,TGTGCCAGCAGCCCGCGAGAGAACTATGGCTACACCTTC,CASSPRENYGYTF
TRBJ2-7,TRBV7-6,NA,few,TGTGCCAGCAGCTACCAGGTCGGGGGTTGGGGCGAGCAGTACTTC,CASSYQVGGWGEQYF
TRBJ2-3,TRBV7-9,NA,NA,TGTGCCAGCAGCTTCGACGTAGATACGCAGTATTTT,CASSFDVDTQYF
TRBJ2-1,TRBV2,NA,NA,TGTGCCAGCAGTGAGGGGCCGAGCTCCTACAATGAGCAGTTCTTC,CASSEGPSSYNEQFF
TRBJ2-3,TRBV7-9,NA,NA,TGTGCCAGCAGCTTAGAGTATATAGCAGCAGATACGCAGTATTTT,CASSLEYIAADTQYF
TRBJ2-7,TRBV7-6,TRBD2,NA,TGTGCCAGCAGCCCCATTGAGCGGGGGAAGCGGGACGAGCAGTACTTC,CASSPIERGKRDEQYF
TRBJ2-7,TRBV29-1,TRBD1,NA,TGCAGCGTTGGGGGACAGGGGGAACAGTACTTC,CSVGGQGEQYF
TRBJ1-1,TRBV5-1,NA,NA,TGCGCCAGCAGCTTGGCCAACGGGTACACTGAAGCTTTCTTT,CASSLANGYTEAFF
TRBJ1-2,TRBV29-1,NA,NA,TGCAGCGTTGTTCCCTCCGGGAGGAGCCCAATGGGGGGCTACACCTTC,CSVVPSGRSPMGGYTF
TRBJ2-7,TRBV30,NA,NA,TGTGCCTGCCTAGGGACGGGAAGCACCTACGAGCAGTACTTC,CACLGTGSTYEQYF
TRBJ2-1,TRBV15,TRBD2,NA,TGTGCCACCAGCAGAGATGGTCGGGGGGGCAATGAGCAGTTCTTC,CATSRDGRGGNEQFF
TRBJ2-3,TRBV5-6,NA,once,TGTGCCAGCAGCTTGGAGGGGCTAACCCGCACAGATACGCAGTATTTT,CASSLEGLTRTDTQYF
TRBJ2-3,TRBV15,NA,NA,TGTGCCACCAGCAGCAGGGGTATCACAGATACGCAGTATTTT,CATSSRGITDTQYF
TRBJ2-1,TRBV7-9,NA,NA,TGTGCCAGCAGCCTAGCCCCTGAGCAGTTCTTC,CASSLAPEQFF
TRBJ2-7,TRBV25-1,NA,once,TGTGCCAGCAGTGCCGGGACTTATATCGAGCAGTACTTC,CASSAGTYIEQYF
TRBJ2-7,TRBV13,TRBD1,NA,TGTGCCAGCAGCTGGACAGGGGGCGCATCCTACGAGCAGTACTTC,CASSWTGGASYEQYF
TRBJ1-1,TRBV6-6,TRBD1,NA,TGTGCCAGCAGTAGCCAGAGGACAGGCATATACACTGAAGCTTTCTTT,CASSSQRTGIYTEAFF
TRBJ1-3,TRBV23-1,NA,NA,TGCGCCAGCATCGGGAGCTCTGGAAACACCATATATTTT,CASIGSSGNTIYF
TRBJ2-2,TRBV9,NA,NA,TGTGCCAGCAGCCTCCTCCCCGGGGAGCTGTTTTTT,CASSLLPGELFF
TRBJ1-5,TRBV19,NA,NA,TGTGCCAGTAGTAGATCCAGGGTTGGGAGGCAGCCCCAGCATTTT,CASSRSRVGRQPQHF
TRBJ1-1,TRBV27,TRBD1,NA,TGTGCCAGCAGTTTATCAGGGACAGGGAACACTGAAGCTTTCTTT,CASSLSGTGNTEAFF
TRBJ2-7,TRBV27,NA,NA,TGTGCCAGCAGTTTTCAGGGGCCCTACGAGCAGTACTTC,CASSFQGPYEQYF
TRBJ2-2,TRBV7-9,NA,NA,TGTGCCAGCAGAGGCACCGGGGAGCTGTTTTTT,CASRGTGELFF
TRBJ2-7,TRBV6-5,TRBD1,few,TGTGCCAGCACCTCCGACGGGACAGGGTCCTACGAGCAGTACTTC,CASTSDGTGSYEQYF
TRBJ2-7,TRBV5-1,NA,NA,TGCGCCAGCAAACCCGGGACTGAGACCTACGAGCAGTACTTC,CASKPGTETYEQYF